This T cell receptor beta chain was obtained from a study of tumor and adjacent non-tumor tissue in lung cancer. Study background: Patients were aged about 30 to 85, 10 men and about 5 women, stage I to III. Each sample yielded some 4 million productive TCRbeta reads on average.

General study findings and limits: Normal lung showed higher cumulative top 100 clone frequency than tumor.

Germline loops: CDR1 SGHAT, CDR2 FQNNGV. The CDR3 loop spans 16 amino acids. The template was RNA from unsorted bulk tissue. More than 3 cm separated this lung sample from the edge of the tumor. Newly diagnosed lung cancer patients had thoracic surgery in China, August–November 2014, without prior chemotherapy. This clonotype was picked up a small number of times. What it binds is unknown. Germline and junction disagree at one end, which may indicate a read error. Three rounds of nested PCR, following a modified ARM-PCR protocol, produced the TCRbeta library. Using its own MiXCR run on the multiplex PCR reads, TCRdb lists one record per CDR3 protein. The table shows about 48,000 distinct CDR3 sequences, with around 60% occurring only once.

V usage is TRBV11-2 and J usage is TRBJ2-5; perhaps D is TRBD1 or TRBD2 (5 bases each). The sample consisted of distant non-tumor lung tissue. The TCR sequence derives from a woman in her seventies with non-small cell lung cancer. CDR3 sequence: CANSLDRGRPEETQYF. CDR3 DNA: TGTGCCAACAGCTTAGATCGGGGCAGGCCGGAAGAGACCCAGTACTTC.